The 5 T cell receptor beta chains in this list originate from one sample, sequenced in a study of CXCR3-negative and CXCR3-positive naive CD8 T cells. UMI labels and 5' RACE were used to prepare the TRB cDNA libraries. Using the 5' RACE reads, TCRdb records one entry per CDR3 protein without DNA. The sample has about 70,000 distinct CDR3 sequences; the top ten hold about 0.71%. Study outcomes and limitations: A higher hydrophobicity marked the TRB CDR3s of CXCR3-positive naive cells versus CXCR3-negative naive cells.

No antigen has been identified for these receptors. Sequencing used naive CXCR3+ CD8+ T cells from blood. Sample subset: CD45RO-CCR7+CD27+CD95- naive CD8+ T cells expressing CXCR3 (TNR3+). The source is a human donor in good health. Some clones in this sample may be carry-over from other donors' samples.

Here the CDR3 reads CASSPPIGDFYEQYF. The V and J genes are TRBV7-9 and TRBJ2-7. The CDR3 sequence is 15 residues long. CDR1 and CDR2 (germline): SEHNR, FQNEAQ (reference sequence).

The chain combines TRBV10-3 with TRBJ2-2; TCRdb calls TRBD1, which cannot be checked without DNA. In germline, CDR1 is ENHRY, CDR2 SYGVKD. This CDR3 has 15 amino acids. The CDR3 is CAIRNRGQNTGELFF.

The chain employs TRBV28 and TRBJ1-2. Germline-derived CDR1 and CDR2 are MDHEN and SYDVKM. The CDR3 extends over 13 amino acids. The CDR3 sequence: CASGGNAGYGYTF.

V usage is TRBV20-1 and J usage is TRBJ2-1; TCRdb lists TRBD1, though no DNA is available to test this call. The CDR3 spans 15 residues. Germline V gene lookup returns CDR1 DFQATT and CDR2 SNEGSKA (reference sequence). The CDR3 reads CSARGIPDRGIEQFF.

The V and J genes are TRBV6-6 and TRBJ2-2. The CDR3 runs 14 residues. Germline loops: CDR1 MNHNY, CDR2 SVGAGI (reference sequence). This CDR3 is CASSVDGNTGELFF.